This T cell receptor beta chain was recorded in a study of beta chain features in type 1 diabetes (dated by TCRdb to 2016 to 2019). Broadly, across the study: No differences in mean age, gender distribution, total cell number or subset yield were found between patients and healthy donors. Naive and central memory subsets were obtained from all 30 or so donors, but regulatory and stem cell-like memory subsets were isolated from only 8 patients and roughly 8 healthy donors. Across all samples, around 100 million sorted cells were examined, and cell number per subset correlated strongly with RNA yield. The study compared the TCRB repertoires of sorted circulating CD4+ T cell subsets in recently diagnosed type 1 diabetes patients with those in matched healthy donors.

Comment on this clone: What antigen it recognizes has not been identified. Qualities for individual bases were not recorded, and no much larger clone is one base off.

The study at large found these results: Only small numbers of individuals were included in the HLA sub-analyses, which left unresolved whether HLA type had any influence on TCRB rearrangement. A moderate but significant shortening of TCRB CDR3 length was observed in type 1 diabetes patients in all four CD4+ subsets. Sequencing cDNA rather than genomic DNA could over-represent highly expressing activated cells, although activation and CD3 levels did not differ between groups. At VDJ recombination sites, patients with type 1 diabetes made fewer insertions and deleted more nucleotides, a pattern implying thymic rearrangement abnormalities. Shorter templates might be favored by PCR, yet because patient and control samples were amplified and corrected together, any such skew would affect both groups equally. The naive, central memory and regulatory TCRB repertoires appeared to resemble one another more closely among patients than among healthy donors.

The entire amount of isolated RNA was reverse transcribed using the High Capacity cDNA Reverse Transcription Kit, so the sequenced TCRB transcripts were expressed ones. Deep immunoSEQ sequencing was performed on naive, central memory and regulatory T cell samples, with an average of around 3.4 million total reads per sample. After sorted cells were lysed in RLT buffer, RNA was extracted with DNase-treated RNeasy Micro or Mini kits, with the choice depending on cell number. Each cell subset was processed separately to prevent cross-contamination, with patient and healthy donor samples processed together. The immunoSEQ multiplex PCR was used to amplify TCRB sequences from cDNA, yielding 87-bp fragments that span the CDR3 region. The amplicons were sequenced using the Illumina HiSeq platform. Under the source paper's analysis protocol: PCR bias was computationally corrected using synthetic template baselines, reads within Hamming distance 2 were collapsed, and singletons that could not be merged were discarded. By aligning reads against IMGT, V, D and J genes, CDR3 length, and insertions or deletions at six rearrangement sites were assigned. Clonotype counts were normalized to sorted cell number within each subset before computing true diversity and Gini coefficients with the tcR R package. Repertoire sharing was quantified using the overlap coefficient calculated on TCRB nucleotide sequences. TCRdb obtained this table from immuneACCESS and retained in-frame rearrangements with V and J assigned. These tables miss some clones; where compared with another copy, unresolved V genes account for less than half of the shortfall, and the remainder is unexplained. V and J calls and clone size are as listed in that table; D and trimming were resolved from the DNA. Across this sample there are around 290,000 clones, with 8% seen only once. The ten largest clones represent approximately 0.93% of the sample.

Each donor gave one peripheral blood draw, averaging roughly 120 mL, which was collected into heparinised tubes. A BD FACSAria II was used to sort naive, central memory, regulatory and stem cell-like memory CD4+ T cells with a panel that included CD45RO, CCR7, CD25, CD127, CD95 and CD27. All sorted populations exceeded 95% purity. PBMCs were separated immediately by Lymphoprep density gradient centrifugation and were stained directly, without being cultured. To minimize batch effects, samples were stained and sorted in pairs, one healthy donor with one patient per experiment. This sequence originates from a woman younger than 30 in good health. The sample taken for sequencing was central memory CD4+ T cells from blood.

The DNA sequence is as follows: TGCGCCAGCGGTCGACAGCTTATTGCCTACGAGCAGTACGTC. It encodes CASGRQLIAYEQYV. The sequence links TRBV4-3 to TRBJ2-7; perhaps TRBD1 is the D gene, with 5 bases matching. Sequences LGHNA (CDR1) and YSLEER (CDR2) are obtained from the germline V gene. Including cysteine and valine, the CDR3 has 14 amino acids. Of all the DNA, just the CDR3 is kept, 42 bases in frame from base 1. V lost 8 bases and J lost 2 bases; the stretch between them is 16 bases long.